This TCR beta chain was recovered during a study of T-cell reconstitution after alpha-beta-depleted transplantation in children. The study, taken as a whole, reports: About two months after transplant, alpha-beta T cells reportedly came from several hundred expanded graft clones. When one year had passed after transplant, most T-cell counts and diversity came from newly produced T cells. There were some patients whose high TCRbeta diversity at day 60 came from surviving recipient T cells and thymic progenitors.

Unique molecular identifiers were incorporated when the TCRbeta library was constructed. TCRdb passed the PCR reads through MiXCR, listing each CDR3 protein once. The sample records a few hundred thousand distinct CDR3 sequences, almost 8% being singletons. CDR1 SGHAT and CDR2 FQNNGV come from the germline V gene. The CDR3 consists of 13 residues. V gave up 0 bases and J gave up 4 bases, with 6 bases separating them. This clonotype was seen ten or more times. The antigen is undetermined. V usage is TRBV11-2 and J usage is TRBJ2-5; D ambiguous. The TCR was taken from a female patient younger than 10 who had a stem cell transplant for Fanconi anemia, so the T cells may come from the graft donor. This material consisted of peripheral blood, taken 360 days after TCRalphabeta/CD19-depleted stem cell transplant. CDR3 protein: CASSLELLETQYF. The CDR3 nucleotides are TGTGCCAGCAGCTTAGAGCTTTTAGAGACCCAGTACTTC.